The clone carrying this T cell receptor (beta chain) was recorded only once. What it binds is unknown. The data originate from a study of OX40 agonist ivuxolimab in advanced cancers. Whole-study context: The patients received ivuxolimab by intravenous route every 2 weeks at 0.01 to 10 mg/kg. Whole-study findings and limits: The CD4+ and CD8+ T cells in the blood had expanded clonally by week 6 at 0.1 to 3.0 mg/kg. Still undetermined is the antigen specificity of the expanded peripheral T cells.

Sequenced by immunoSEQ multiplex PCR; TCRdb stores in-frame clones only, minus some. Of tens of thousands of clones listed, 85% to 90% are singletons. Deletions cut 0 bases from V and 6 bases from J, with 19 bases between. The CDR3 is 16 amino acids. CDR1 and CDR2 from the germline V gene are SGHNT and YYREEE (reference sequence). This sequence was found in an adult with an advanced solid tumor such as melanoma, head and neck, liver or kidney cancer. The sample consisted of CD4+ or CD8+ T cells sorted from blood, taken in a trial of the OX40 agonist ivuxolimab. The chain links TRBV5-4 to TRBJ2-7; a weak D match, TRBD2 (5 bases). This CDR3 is CASSLDRVTGSGEQYF. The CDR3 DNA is TGTGCCAGCAGCTTGGACCGAGTGACGGGATCAGGCGAGCAGTACTTC.